The 7 T cell receptor beta chains presented below share a single source sample, sequenced in a study of blood T cell repertoires in COVID-19. TCRdb's copy holds only in-frame clones and misses some; the assay was immunoSEQ multiplex PCR. This sample yields 250,000 or so clones, of which 70% to 90% are seen a single time; roughly 4% belongs to the top ten. The sample taken for sequencing was PBMCs or T cells enriched from blood (not recorded which). The receptors were sampled from a woman aged 25 to 39 with acute COVID-19.

The rearrangement links TRBV28 to TRBJ2-2, with TRBD2 identical over 7 bases. The CDR3 has 13 amino acids. CDR1 and CDR2 from the germline V gene are MDHEN and SYDVKM. The V segment lost 8 bases and the J segment 0 bases; nucleotides outside the gene matches: 0. CDR3 in amino acids: CASGLANTGELFF. The CDR3 DNA sequence: TGTGCCAGCGGACTAGCGAACACCGGGGAGCTGTTTTTT.

This clone has just one count. The CDR3 bases are TGTGCCAGTAGTTTCTCATTTAGGAGGGCCGGTACAGATACGCAGTATTTT. This encodes CASSFSFRRAGTDTQYF. This rearrangement joins TRBV19 to TRBJ2-3, with D possibly matching TRBD2 (6 bases). V was shortened by 5 bases and J by 3 bases, with 21 bases between the two germline ends. Germline CDR1 LNHDA, CDR2 SQIVND (reference sequence). The CDR3 is 17 amino acids.

The V and J genes are TRBV4-1 and TRBJ1-2; 12 bases are shared with TRBD1. From germline, CDR1 is MGHRA and CDR2 YSYEKL. The CDR3 has 14 residues. The J segment lost 11 bases and the V segment lost 3 bases, leaving 7 bases of the junction unmatched. The CDR3 here is CASSQAGTGGAYTF. The CDR3 DNA reads as TGCGCCAGCAGCCAGGCCGGGACAGGGGGCGCATACACCTTC.

The V call is TRBV27, the J call TRBJ2-3; 7 nucleotides align to TRBD2. The germline V gene has CDR1 MNHEY and CDR2 SMNVEV (reference sequence). The CDR3 consists of 14 residues. J was trimmed by 2 bases and V by 5 bases; bases with no gene match: 4. The DNA of the CDR3 is TGTGCCAGCAGTAGCAGCGGGGTCACAGATACGCAGTATTTT. This gives the protein CASSSSGVTDTQYF.

This chain uses TRBV19 with TRBJ1-1; 8 nucleotides align to TRBD1. Germline V gene sequence: CDR1 LNHDA, CDR2 SQIVND (reference sequence). The CDR3 spans 14 residues. V lost 2 bases, J lost 5 bases, and 4 bases stayed unmatched. The CDR3 DNA is TGTGCCAGTAGTATAACAGGGGGTGGTACTGAAGCTTTCTTT. It is translated as CASSITGGGTEAFF.

The rearrangement links TRBV4-3 to TRBJ2-1; D possibly corresponds to TRBD2 (5 bases). Trimming stripped 3 bases from V and 0 bases from J, with 9 bases between. Germline CDR1 is LGHNA and CDR2 is YSLEER. The CDR3 sequence is 15 residues long. CDR3 nucleotides: TGCGCCAGCAGCCAGTTTAGCGACTCCTACAATGAGCAGTTCTTC. Its protein is CASSQFSDSYNEQFF.

The V gene is TRBV3-1 (or the pseudogene TRBV3-2), the J gene TRBJ2-3, with D possibly matching TRBD2 (5 bases). CDR1 LGHDT and CDR2 YNNKEL come from the germline V gene (reference sequence). The CDR3 sequence is 14 residues long. V gave up 4 bases and J gave up 6 bases, with 14 bases separating them. This chain's CDR3 is CASSPSSWSDTQYF. The CDR3 coding sequence is TGTGCCAGCAGCCCCTCTAGCTGGTCTGATACGCAGTATTTT.